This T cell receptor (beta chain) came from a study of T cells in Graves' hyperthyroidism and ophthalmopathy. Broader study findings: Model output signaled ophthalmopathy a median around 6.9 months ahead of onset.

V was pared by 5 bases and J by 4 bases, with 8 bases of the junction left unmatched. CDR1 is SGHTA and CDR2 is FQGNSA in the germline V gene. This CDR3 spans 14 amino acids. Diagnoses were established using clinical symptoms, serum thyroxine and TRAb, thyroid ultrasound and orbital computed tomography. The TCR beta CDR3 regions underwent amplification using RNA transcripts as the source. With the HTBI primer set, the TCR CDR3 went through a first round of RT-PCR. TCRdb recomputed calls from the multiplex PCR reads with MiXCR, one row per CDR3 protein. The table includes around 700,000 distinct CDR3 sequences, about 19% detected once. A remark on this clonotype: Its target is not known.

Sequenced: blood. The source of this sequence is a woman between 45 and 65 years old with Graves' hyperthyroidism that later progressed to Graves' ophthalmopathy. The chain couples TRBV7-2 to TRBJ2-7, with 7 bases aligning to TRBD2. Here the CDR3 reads CASSVGGVEYEQYF. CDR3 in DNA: TGTGCCAGCAGCGTGGGGGGGGTAGAGTACGAGCAGTACTTC. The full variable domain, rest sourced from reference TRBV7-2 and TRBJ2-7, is GAGVSQSPSNKVTEKGKDVELRCDPISGHTALYWYRQSLGQGLEFLIYFQGNSAPDKSGLPSDRFSAERTGGSVSTLTIQRTQQEDSAVYLCASSVGGVEYEQYFGPGTRLTVT.